This T cell receptor (beta chain) was captured in a study of CD8 T cells in ankylosing spondylitis. Findings and limits, study-wide: For ankylosing spondylitis blood, a TCR beta motif of about eight highly homologous variants appeared characteristic.

This clonotype was counted many times. Antigen specificity is unknown. Germline values: CDR1 SGHRS, CDR2 YFSETQ. Trimming took off 0 bases at V and 5 bases at J, with 5 bases between the two ends. The CDR3 has 12 amino acids. TCRdb processed the 5' RACE reads anew with MiXCR; each CDR3 protein has one entry. The table lists roughly 700,000 distinct CDR3 sequences, 19% of them singletons. The source is a male donor with ankylosing spondylitis. The sequencing input was blood, either unsorted or a sorted T cell fraction (not recorded which). The chain joins TRBV5-1 to TRBJ2-5; the D gene is possibly TRBD2 (5 bases). The CDR3 DNA reads as TGCGCCAGCAGCTTGGGGGAGGAGACCCAGTACTTC. Encoded protein: CASSLGEETQYF.